This is a list of T cell receptor beta chains from one sample in a study of blood T cell repertoires in COVID-19. The repertoire was sequenced with immunoSEQ multiplex PCR; TCRdb's copy has only in-frame clones and lacks some. The sample records 250,000 to 300,000 clones, around 88% being singletons. Sequencing was performed on peripheral blood. These receptor sequences come from a woman between 25 and 40 years old who had recovered from COVID-19. Each CDR3 is given with its conserved first and last residue. Each record gives: V gene, J gene, CDR3 length, clone size, D gene, CDR3 DNA, CDR3 protein. D genes are given only for firm matches. For some rows the clone size is stated as once, few or many, or as a class when expanded; others skip it.

v_gene: TRBV3-1/TRBV3-2; j_gene: TRBJ1-1; len: 16; abundance: NA; d_gene: NA; CDR3nt: TGTGCCAGCAGCCAAGGAATGGAGCTTTTGAACACTGAAGCTTTCTTT; CDR3aa: CASSQGMELLNTEAFF
v_gene: TRBV3-1/TRBV3-2; j_gene: TRBJ2-5; len: 14; abundance: NA; d_gene: NA; CDR3nt: TGTGCCAGCAGCCAAGAATCAGGCAGGGAGACCCAGTACTTC; CDR3aa: CASSQESGRETQYF
v_gene: TRBV5-1; j_gene: TRBJ1-2; len: 14; abundance: NA; d_gene: TRBD1; CDR3nt: TGCGCCAGCAGCTTGACAGGGGGCAACTATGGCTACACCTTC; CDR3aa: CASSLTGGNYGYTF
v_gene: TRBV4-1; j_gene: TRBJ2-2; len: 20; abundance: NA; d_gene: TRBD1; CDR3nt: TGCGCCAGCAGCCAAGATAAGGACAGGTTTAATTCCGCGAACACCGGGGAGCTGTTTTTT; CDR3aa: CASSQDKDRFNSANTGELFF
v_gene: TRBV12-3/TRBV12-4; j_gene: TRBJ1-1; len: 12; abundance: NA; d_gene: TRBD1; CDR3nt: TGTGCCAGCAGTTTGGACAGGGGCGACGCTTTCTTT; CDR3aa: CASSLDRGDAFF
v_gene: TRBV18; j_gene: TRBJ2-5; len: 15; abundance: NA; d_gene: TRBD1; CDR3nt: TGTGCCAGCTCACCTCAGGGACAGGGGAAAGAGACCCAGTACTTC; CDR3aa: CASSPQGQGKETQYF
v_gene: TRBV6-5; j_gene: TRBJ1-2; len: 15; abundance: once; d_gene: TRBD1; CDR3nt: TGTGCCAGCAGCAGCCCAGACAGGGGCGACTATGGCTACACCTTC; CDR3aa: CASSSPDRGDYGYTF
v_gene: TRBV4-1; j_gene: TRBJ2-1; len: 19; abundance: NA; d_gene: TRBD2; CDR3nt: TGCGCCAGCAGCCTGAGGGGCCCCTTAGCGGGGGATAACTACAATGAGCAGTTCTTC; CDR3aa: CASSLRGPLAGDNYNEQFF
v_gene: TRBV6-6; j_gene: TRBJ1-2; len: 14; abundance: NA; d_gene: NA; CDR3nt: TGTGCCAGCAGTTACTCTGCCATAGTCTATGGCTACACCTTC; CDR3aa: CASSYSAIVYGYTF
v_gene: TRBV24-1; j_gene: TRBJ1-2; len: 14; abundance: NA; d_gene: TRBD1; CDR3nt: TGTGCCACCAGTGATGTGGACAGGGGGCACGGCTACACCTTC; CDR3aa: CATSDVDRGHGYTF
v_gene: TRBV11-1; j_gene: TRBJ1-1; len: 15; abundance: NA; d_gene: TRBD1; CDR3nt: TGTGCCAGCAGCTTCCCTCAGGGGGCGCAGGGTGAAGCTTTCTTT; CDR3aa: CASSFPQGAQGEAFF
v_gene: TRBV16; j_gene: TRBJ1-5; len: 14; abundance: NA; d_gene: NA; CDR3nt: TGTGCCAGCAGACCAGGGCTAGGCAATCAGCCCCAGCATTTT; CDR3aa: CASRPGLGNQPQHF
v_gene: TRBV7-3; j_gene: TRBJ1-1; len: 14; abundance: NA; d_gene: TRBD1; CDR3nt: TGTGCCAGCAGACCAACAGGGGGAGGCACTGAAGCTTTCTTT; CDR3aa: CASRPTGGGTEAFF
v_gene: TRBV12-3/TRBV12-4; j_gene: TRBJ2-1; len: 10; abundance: NA; d_gene: NA; CDR3nt: TGTGCCAGCAGCCCATATGAGCAGTTCTTC; CDR3aa: CASSPYEQFF
v_gene: TRBV6-5; j_gene: TRBJ1-6; len: 15; abundance: NA; d_gene: NA; CDR3nt: TGTGCCAGCAGTTACTCCCCCCAGGGGACTTCACCCCTCCACTTT; CDR3aa: CASSYSPQGTSPLHF
v_gene: TRBV24-1; j_gene: TRBJ2-7; len: 15; abundance: NA; d_gene: NA; CDR3nt: TGTGCCACCAGTGACTCGACACCCCCTACGTACGAGCAGTACTTC; CDR3aa: CATSDSTPPTYEQYF
v_gene: TRBV19; j_gene: TRBJ1-6; len: 17; abundance: NA; d_gene: NA; CDR3nt: TGTGCCAGTAGTCTCCCGGTCCGGAGCTCCTATAATTCACCCCTCCACTTT; CDR3aa: CASSLPVRSSYNSPLHF
v_gene: TRBV2; j_gene: TRBJ2-1; len: 13; abundance: NA; d_gene: NA; CDR3nt: TGTGCCACCGCAGCGGGCATGAACAATGAGCAGTTCTTC; CDR3aa: CATAAGMNNEQFF
v_gene: TRBV2; j_gene: TRBJ1-2; len: 13; abundance: many; d_gene: NA; CDR3nt: TGTGCCAGCAGTGATTCCCAGAACTATGGCTACACCTTC; CDR3aa: CASSDSQNYGYTF
v_gene: TRBV7-3; j_gene: TRBJ2-3; len: 15; abundance: NA; d_gene: TRBD1; CDR3nt: TGTGCCAGCAGCTTTACAGGGGGCGTAGCAGATACGCAGTATTTT; CDR3aa: CASSFTGGVADTQYF
v_gene: TRBV27; j_gene: TRBJ1-5; len: 14; abundance: few; d_gene: TRBD1; CDR3nt: TGTGCCAGCAGCTTACAGGGGGCGCATCAGCCCCAGCATTTT; CDR3aa: CASSLQGAHQPQHF
v_gene: TRBV11-2; j_gene: TRBJ2-7; len: 17; abundance: NA; d_gene: TRBD1; CDR3nt: TGTGCCAGCAGCCCAGATCACCCCGGGACAGGGGGTTACGAGCAGTACTTC; CDR3aa: CASSPDHPGTGGYEQYF
v_gene: TRBV15; j_gene: TRBJ2-1; len: 15; abundance: NA; d_gene: TRBD1; CDR3nt: TGTGCCACCAGCAGAGGCACAGGGGCCTACAATGAGCAGTTCTTC; CDR3aa: CATSRGTGAYNEQFF
v_gene: TRBV7-8; j_gene: TRBJ2-2; len: 15; abundance: NA; d_gene: NA; CDR3nt: TGTGCCAGCAGCTCCTCAGGGGTACACACCGGGGAGCTGTTTTTT; CDR3aa: CASSSSGVHTGELFF
v_gene: TRBV3-1/TRBV3-2; j_gene: TRBJ2-3; len: 12; abundance: NA; d_gene: NA; CDR3nt: TGTGCCAGCAGCCAAGGAGCAGATACGCAGTATTTT; CDR3aa: CASSQGADTQYF
v_gene: TRBV28; j_gene: TRBJ1-4; len: 12; abundance: NA; d_gene: NA; CDR3nt: TGTGCCAGCTGTGAGGGGGATGAAAAACTGTTTTTT; CDR3aa: CASCEGDEKLFF
v_gene: TRBV3-1/TRBV3-2; j_gene: TRBJ2-4; len: 19; abundance: NA; d_gene: TRBD2; CDR3nt: TGTGCCAGCAGCCAATGGACTAGCGGGGGGAGGAGCTCCAAAAACATTCAGTACTTC; CDR3aa: CASSQWTSGGRSSKNIQYF
v_gene: TRBV3-1/TRBV3-2; j_gene: TRBJ2-2; len: 14; abundance: once; d_gene: NA; CDR3nt: TGTGCCAGCAGCCAAGCAGGGTACACCGGGGAGCTGTTTTTT; CDR3aa: CASSQAGYTGELFF
v_gene: TRBV6-2/TRBV6-3; j_gene: TRBJ1-2; len: 15; abundance: NA; d_gene: NA; CDR3nt: TGTGCCAGCAGTTCTACGGGAGTCCTTGGCTATGGCTACACCTTC; CDR3aa: CASSSTGVLGYGYTF
v_gene: TRBV20-1; j_gene: TRBJ1-4; len: 13; abundance: NA; d_gene: TRBD1; CDR3nt: TGCAGTGCTAGTACAGGGGGCAAAGAAAAACTGTTTTTT; CDR3aa: CSASTGGKEKLFF
v_gene: TRBV19; j_gene: TRBJ1-1; len: 13; abundance: NA; d_gene: TRBD1; CDR3nt: TGTGCCAGTAGCCTGAACAGGGGAACTGAAGCTTTCTTT; CDR3aa: CASSLNRGTEAFF
v_gene: TRBV5-4; j_gene: TRBJ2-7; len: 15; abundance: NA; d_gene: NA; CDR3nt: TGTGCCAGCAGCTTGGGGACAGTTAGCTCCTACGAGCAGTACTTC; CDR3aa: CASSLGTVSSYEQYF
v_gene: TRBV6-5; j_gene: TRBJ1-4; len: 14; abundance: NA; d_gene: NA; CDR3nt: TGTGCCAGCCGAAGTCAGGGGACTAATGAAAAACTGTTTTTT; CDR3aa: CASRSQGTNEKLFF
v_gene: TRBV18; j_gene: TRBJ1-2; len: 12; abundance: NA; d_gene: NA; CDR3nt: TGTGCCAGCTCACCAATCCAGGGTGGCTACACCTTC; CDR3aa: CASSPIQGGYTF
v_gene: TRBV4-1; j_gene: TRBJ1-1; len: 17; abundance: NA; d_gene: TRBD1; CDR3nt: TGCGCCAGCAGCCCCAATCGATATCCGGGACAGGGGGCATTTGCTTTCTTT; CDR3aa: CASSPNRYPGQGAFAFF
v_gene: TRBV27; j_gene: TRBJ1-6; len: 12; abundance: few; d_gene: TRBD1; CDR3nt: TGTGCCAGCAGGGACAGGCATTCACCCCTCCACTTT; CDR3aa: CASRDRHSPLHF
v_gene: TRBV5-1; j_gene: TRBJ1-1; len: 14; abundance: NA; d_gene: NA; CDR3nt: TGCGCCAGCAGCTTGGCCGGGGGTCCCACTGAAGCTTTCTTT; CDR3aa: CASSLAGGPTEAFF
v_gene: TRBV3-1/TRBV3-2; j_gene: TRBJ2-1; len: 13; abundance: NA; d_gene: TRBD2; CDR3nt: TGTGCCAGCCGACTAGCGGGGTTCAATGAGCAGTTCTTC; CDR3aa: CASRLAGFNEQFF
v_gene: TRBV28; j_gene: TRBJ2-7; len: 18; abundance: NA; d_gene: TRBD1; CDR3nt: TGTGCCAGCAGTTCTTTCGGGACAGGGGCGACCTCCACCTACGAGCAGTACTTC; CDR3aa: CASSSFGTGATSTYEQYF
v_gene: TRBV5-1; j_gene: TRBJ2-3; len: 18; abundance: NA; d_gene: TRBD1; CDR3nt: TGCGCCAGCAGCCGAAGGGGGCAAGTGTTCTCTAGCACAGATACGCAGTATTTT; CDR3aa: CASSRRGQVFSSTDTQYF
v_gene: TRBV9; j_gene: TRBJ1-3; len: 16; abundance: NA; d_gene: TRBD1; CDR3nt: TGTGCCAGCAGCGCGGACAGGCAAAGCTCTGGAAACACCATATATTTT; CDR3aa: CASSADRQSSGNTIYF
v_gene: TRBV6-5; j_gene: TRBJ1-4; len: 15; abundance: NA; d_gene: NA; CDR3nt: TGTGCCAGCAGCCGAGGGCAGGCAACTAATGAAAAACTGTTTTTT; CDR3aa: CASSRGQATNEKLFF
v_gene: TRBV30; j_gene: TRBJ2-2; len: 14; abundance: NA; d_gene: NA; CDR3nt: TGTGCCTTCTCTGTGGGGCTGGGCACCGGGGAGCTGTTTTTT; CDR3aa: CAFSVGLGTGELFF
v_gene: TRBV13; j_gene: TRBJ2-7; len: 18; abundance: NA; d_gene: TRBD2; CDR3nt: TGTGCCAGCAGCTCCCTGGGGCTAGCGGGGGGGCCCTCCTACGAGCAGTACTTC; CDR3aa: CASSSLGLAGGPSYEQYF
v_gene: TRBV27; j_gene: TRBJ1-2; len: 14; abundance: NA; d_gene: NA; CDR3nt: TGTGCCACCCCCCGACAGTTTAATAACTATGGCTACACCTTC; CDR3aa: CATPRQFNNYGYTF
v_gene: TRBV5-5; j_gene: TRBJ2-5; len: 14; abundance: NA; d_gene: NA; CDR3nt: TGTGCCAGCAGCTTGGGGGCCCAAAAAGAGACCCAGTACTTC; CDR3aa: CASSLGAQKETQYF
v_gene: TRBV7-2; j_gene: TRBJ2-1; len: 15; abundance: NA; d_gene: NA; CDR3nt: TGTGCCAGCAGCCTCCTGAGCGGTTCCTACAATGAGCAGTTCTTC; CDR3aa: CASSLLSGSYNEQFF